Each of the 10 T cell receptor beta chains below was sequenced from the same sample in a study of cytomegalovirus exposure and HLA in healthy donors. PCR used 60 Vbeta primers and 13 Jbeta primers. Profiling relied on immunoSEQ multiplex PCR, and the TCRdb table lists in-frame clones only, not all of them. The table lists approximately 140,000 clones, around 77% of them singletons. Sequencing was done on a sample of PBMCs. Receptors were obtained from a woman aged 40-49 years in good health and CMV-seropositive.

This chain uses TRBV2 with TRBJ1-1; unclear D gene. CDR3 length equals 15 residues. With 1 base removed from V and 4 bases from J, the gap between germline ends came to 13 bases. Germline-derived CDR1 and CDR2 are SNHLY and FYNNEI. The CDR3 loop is CASSEDPVRGTEAFF. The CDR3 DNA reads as TGTGCCAGCAGTGAAGATCCCGTGAGAGGCACTGAAGCTTTCTTT.

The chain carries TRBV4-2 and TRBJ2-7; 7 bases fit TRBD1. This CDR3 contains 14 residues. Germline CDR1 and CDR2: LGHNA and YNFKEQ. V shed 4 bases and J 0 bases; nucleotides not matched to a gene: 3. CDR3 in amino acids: CASSRDSFSYEQYF. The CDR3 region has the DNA TGTGCCAGCAGCCGGGACAGTTTCTCCTACGAGCAGTACTTC.

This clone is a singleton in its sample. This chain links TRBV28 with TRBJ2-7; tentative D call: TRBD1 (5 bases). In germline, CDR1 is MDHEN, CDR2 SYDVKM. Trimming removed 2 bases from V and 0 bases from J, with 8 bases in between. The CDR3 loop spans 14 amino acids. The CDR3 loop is CASSLLTVSYEQYF. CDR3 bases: TGTGCCAGCAGTTTACTGACAGTCTCCTACGAGCAGTACTTC.

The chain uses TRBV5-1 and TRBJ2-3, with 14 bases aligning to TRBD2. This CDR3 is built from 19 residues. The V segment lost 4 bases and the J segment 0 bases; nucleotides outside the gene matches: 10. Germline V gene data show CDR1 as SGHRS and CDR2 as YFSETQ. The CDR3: CASSRGLAGAYSSTDTQYF. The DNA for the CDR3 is TGCGCCAGCAGCCGGGGACTAGCGGGGGCTTATTCTAGCACAGATACGCAGTATTTT.

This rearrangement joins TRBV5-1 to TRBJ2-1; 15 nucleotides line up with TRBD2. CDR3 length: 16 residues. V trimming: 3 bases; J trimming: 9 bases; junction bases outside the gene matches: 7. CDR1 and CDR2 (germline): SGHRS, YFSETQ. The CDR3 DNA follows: TGCGCCAGCAGCTCAGGGACTAGCGGGGGGCACGGTGAGCAGTTCTTC. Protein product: CASSSGTSGGHGEQFF.

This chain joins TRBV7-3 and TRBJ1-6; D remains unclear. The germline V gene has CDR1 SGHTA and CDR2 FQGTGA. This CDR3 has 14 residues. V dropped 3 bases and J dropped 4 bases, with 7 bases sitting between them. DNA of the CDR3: TGTGCCAGCAGCTTCGGTGTATATAATTCACCCCTCCACTTT. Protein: CASSFGVYNSPLHF.

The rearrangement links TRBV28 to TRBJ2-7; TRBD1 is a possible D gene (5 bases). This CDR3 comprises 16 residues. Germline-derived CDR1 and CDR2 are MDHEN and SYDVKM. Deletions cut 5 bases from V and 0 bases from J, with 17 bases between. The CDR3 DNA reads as TGTGCCAGCAGTCTCCTAGACAGCAAGAGCTCCTACGAGCAGTACTTC. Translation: CASSLLDSKSSYEQYF.

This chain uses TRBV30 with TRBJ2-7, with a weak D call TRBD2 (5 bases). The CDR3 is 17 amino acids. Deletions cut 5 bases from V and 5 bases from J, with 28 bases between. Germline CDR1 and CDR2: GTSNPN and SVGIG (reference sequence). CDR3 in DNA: TGTGCCTGGTTAGACCCGGGTGTCGAGCGGTTAGGCCACGAGCAGTACTTC. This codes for CAWLDPGVERLGHEQYF.

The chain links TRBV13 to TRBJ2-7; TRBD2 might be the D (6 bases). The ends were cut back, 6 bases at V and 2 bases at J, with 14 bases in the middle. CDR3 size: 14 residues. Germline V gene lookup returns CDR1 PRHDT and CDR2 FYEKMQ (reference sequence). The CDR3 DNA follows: TGTGCCAGCAGTCAGGCAGGGACTGCCTACGAGCAGTACTTC. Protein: CASSQAGTAYEQYF. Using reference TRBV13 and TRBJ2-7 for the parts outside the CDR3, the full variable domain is AAGVIQSPRHLIKEKRETATLKCYPIPRHDTVYWYQQGPGQDPQFLISFYEKMQSDKGSIPDRFSAQQFSDYHSELNMSSLELGDSALYFCASSQAGTAYEQYFGPGTRLTVT.

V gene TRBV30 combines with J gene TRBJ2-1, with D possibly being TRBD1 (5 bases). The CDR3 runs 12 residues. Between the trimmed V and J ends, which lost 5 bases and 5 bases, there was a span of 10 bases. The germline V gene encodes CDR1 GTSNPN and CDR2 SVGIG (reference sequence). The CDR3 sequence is CAWDSLNNEQFF. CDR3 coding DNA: TGTGCCTGGGACAGCCTGAACAATGAGCAGTTCTTC.